This entry lists 20 T cell receptor beta chains sequenced from one sample in a study of cytomegalovirus exposure and HLA in healthy donors. In the PCR, 60 Vbeta and 13 Jbeta primers were used. Using immunoSEQ multiplex PCR, the repertoire was profiled, and TCRdb retains in-frame clones only, with some absent. The sample is made up of 90,000 to 130,000 clones, and the top ten hold less than 4.5% of it. Sequences were obtained from PBMCs. These receptors all come from a man aged 25 to 40 in good health and CMV-seronegative.

The DNA for the CDR3 is TGTGCCAGCAGTGAGGGACAAGCCCTCACCTACGAGCAGTACTTC. As protein: CASSEGQALTYEQYF. The chain links TRBV6-1 to TRBJ2-7; weak D call: TRBD1 (6 bases). The CDR3 runs to 15 residues. The germline V and J ends were trimmed by 3 bases and 2 bases, with 14 bases remaining between them. Germline lookup yields CDR1 MNHNS and CDR2 SASEGT.

The V call is TRBV30, the J call TRBJ2-7; 7 positions match TRBD1. The CDR3 has 12 amino acids. V lost 5 bases and J lost 0; bases outside the gene matches: 1. Germline V gene lookup returns CDR1 GTSNPN and CDR2 SVGIG (reference sequence). The CDR3 DNA is TGTGCCTGGGACAGGGACTCCTACGAGCAGTACTTC. Translated: CAWDRDSYEQYF.

V usage is TRBV7-6 and J usage is TRBJ2-3; no clear D. The CDR3 totals 12 residues. Germline lookup yields CDR1 SGHVS and CDR2 FNYEAQ. The V gene lost 1 base and the J gene lost 5 bases, with 4 bases spanning the gap. The CDR3, as DNA: TGTGCCAGCAGCTTAGATCTAGATACGCAGTATTTT. Translated, it gives CASSLDLDTQYF.

This chain links TRBV28 with TRBJ2-1; D unresolved. This CDR3 has 12 amino acids. Germline V CDR1 and CDR2: MDHEN, SYDVKM. Trimming stripped 4 bases from V and 4 bases from J, with 5 bases between. The CDR3: CASSSAYNEQFF. The CDR3 bases are TGTGCCAGCAGTTCCGCGTACAATGAGCAGTTCTTC.

The genes are TRBV5-8 and TRBJ1-6, with D possibly TRBD1 on 6 matching bases. The CDR3 extends over 12 amino acids. Trimming removed 0 bases at V and 15 bases at J, with 10 bases between. Looked up from germline, CDR1 is SGHTS and CDR2 is YDEGEE. The CDR3 here is CASSLEQGSLHF. CDR3 sequence (DNA): TGTGCCAGCAGCTTGGAACAGGGAAGCCTCCACTTT.

The genes are TRBV2 and TRBJ1-4, with 7 nucleotides matching TRBD1. V gave up 7 bases and J gave up 4 bases; unmatched junction bases: 6. This CDR3 has 14 residues. From germline, CDR1 is SNHLY and CDR2 FYNNEI. CDR3 loop: CASKGGQSNEKLFF. In nucleotides, the CDR3 is TGTGCCAGCAAGGGGGGACAGAGTAATGAAAAACTGTTTTTT.

This rearrangement joins TRBV2 to TRBJ1-2; D may be TRBD1 (5 bases). Trimming shortened V by 7 bases and J by 2 bases, and 11 bases separated the two germline ends. CDR3 length equals 13 residues. The germline V gene encodes CDR1 SNHLY and CDR2 FYNNEI. CDR3 nucleotides: TGTGCCAGCACCTGGGACTTGAACTATGGCTACACCTTC. It translates to CASTWDLNYGYTF.

The chain carries TRBV29-1 and TRBJ1-2; 9 bases match TRBD1. The V gene's germline CDR1 is SQVTM and CDR2 ANQGSEA. V was clipped by 7 bases and J by 7 bases; unmatched bases: 16. The CDR3 extends over 15 amino acids. CDR3 residues: CSATPPTTGGSGYTF. The CDR3 region has the DNA TGCAGCGCAACCCCCCCCACGACAGGGGGTAGTGGCTACACCTTC.

This sequence joins TRBV5-1 and TRBJ2-5; TRBD1 agrees at 9 bases. The CDR3 has 13 residues. CDR1 SGHRS and CDR2 YFSETQ come from the germline V gene. The trim removed 5 bases at V and 7 bases at J, leaving 6 bases unmatched. This CDR3 reads CASRRETGGTQYF. The CDR3, as DNA: TGCGCCAGCAGAAGGGAGACAGGGGGGACCCAGTACTTC.

The chain has TRBV18 and TRBJ1-4; D not resolved. Trimming removed 1 base at V and 4 bases at J, with 13 bases between. Germline CDR1 reads KGHSH; CDR2 reads LQKENI. This CDR3 region has 16 residues. CDR3 sequence reads: CASSPRSSGINEKLFF. CDR3 in DNA: TGTGCCAGCTCACCACGTAGCTCGGGTATTAATGAAAAACTGTTTTTT.

The chain links TRBV19 to TRBJ1-5, with D possibly being TRBD1 (6 bases). V dropped 5 bases and J dropped 6 bases, with 11 bases sitting between them. This CDR3 region has 13 residues. Germline V lookup: CDR1 LNHDA, CDR2 SQIVND (reference sequence). The CDR3 coding sequence is TGTGCCAGTAGTTCACAGGGTGGTCAGCCCCAGCATTTT. Amino acids: CASSSQGGQPQHF.

J is TRBJ2-5 and V is TRBV9; D unclear. Matching the DNA end better, TRBJ2-7 makes the J call doubtful. The CDR3 is 13 residues long. The V gene's germline CDR1 is SGDLS and CDR2 YYNGEE. The CDR3 loop reads CASSPRGAYEQYF. Here the CDR3 DNA reads TGTGCCAGCAGCCCCAGAGGCGCCTACGAGCAGTACTTC.

For the CDR3, the DNA is TGTGCCTGCCGGGAGGGCTACGAAAAACTGTTTTTT. Its translation is CACREGYEKLFF. The chain carries TRBV30 and TRBJ1-4, with no clear D. The CDR3 loop spans 12 amino acids. Germline V gene data show CDR1 as GTSNPN and CDR2 as SVGIG (reference sequence). V lost 6 bases and J lost 8, with 13 bases in between.

The rearrangement uses TRBV5-1 and TRBJ2-6, with D tentatively TRBD2 (6 bases). This CDR3 spans 16 amino acids. Looked up from germline, CDR1 is SGHRS and CDR2 is YFSETQ. Trimming cost V 1 base and J 3 bases, with 11 bases left between them. The CDR3 DNA reads as TGCGCCAGCAGCTTGTCAGGGAGGAGTGGGGCCAACGTCCTGACTTTC. Encoded protein: CASSLSGRSGANVLTF.

The chain couples TRBV5-1 to TRBJ1-6; D is undetermined. Germline-derived CDR1 and CDR2 are SGHRS and YFSETQ. This CDR3 is 13 amino acids long. With 1 base removed from V and 5 bases from J, the gap between germline ends came to 4 bases. Written as DNA, the CDR3 is TGCGCCAGCAGCTTGACGGATAATTCACCCCTCCACTTT. Protein sequence: CASSLTDNSPLHF.

The rearrangement links TRBV18 to TRBJ2-3; 8 bases line up with TRBD1. The junction had 5 bases not matched to a gene; V was cut back by 0 bases and J by 0 bases. CDR3 length: 17 amino acids. The germline CDR1 and CDR2 sequences are KGHSH and LQKENI. The CDR3 sequence is CASSPPRTGPSTDTQYF. CDR3 coding DNA: TGTGCCAGCTCACCACCACGGACAGGGCCGAGCACAGATACGCAGTATTTT.

The DNA of the CDR3 is TGCGCCAGCAGCTCGGACACAGGGTCAAGGAATGAGCAGTTCTTC. Amino acid sequence: CASSSDTGSRNEQFF. The chain joins TRBV5-1 to TRBJ2-1, with TRBD1 as a possible D gene (6 bases). The CDR3 consists of 15 residues. CDR1 SGHRS and CDR2 YFSETQ come from the germline V gene. Trimming took off 3 bases at V and 7 bases at J, with 17 bases between the two ends.

V gene TRBV7-2 combines with J gene TRBJ2-7, with 8 bases aligning to TRBD1. Germline V gene data show CDR1 as SGHTA and CDR2 as FQGNSA. The CDR3 sequence is 16 residues long. V gave up 3 bases and J gave up 2 bases; unmatched junction bases: 9. CDR3 protein: CASSFRGQVTAYEQYF. CDR3 coding DNA: TGTGCCAGCAGCTTCAGGGGACAGGTGACCGCCTACGAGCAGTACTTC.

The chain recombines TRBV29-1 with TRBJ2-3, with D maybe TRBD2 (5 bases). The CDR3 is 13 residues long. Trimming took off 3 bases at V and 1 base at J, with 8 bases between the two ends. CDR1 is SQVTM and CDR2 is ANQGSEA in the germline V gene. This chain's CDR3 is CSVEKGGTDTQYF. The CDR3 region has the DNA TGCAGCGTTGAGAAGGGAGGCACAGATACGCAGTATTTT.

The V gene is TRBV6-5, the J gene TRBJ1-6, with 7 bases identical to TRBD1. Looked up from germline, CDR1 is MNHEY and CDR2 is SVGAGI. This CDR3 is built from 14 residues. J was trimmed by 10 bases and V by 6 bases; bases with no gene match: 9. The CDR3 DNA is TGTGCCAGCAGGCCGCAGGGGGTCCCGTCACCCCTCCACTTT. Protein product: CASRPQGVPSPLHF.